This section outlines one TCR beta chain sequence together with its context. The sample belongs to a study of blood T cells in healthy people across ages. The authors ran a second PCR of roughly 6 to 12 cycles using a sample-barcoded 5' primer and a J-beta primer mix. Tags on each cDNA molecule came from a template-switch adaptor with 12 random nucleotides. A minimum of 3 million CDR3-containing paired-end reads was obtained for each sample. TCRdb called the 5' RACE reads again in MiXCR, with one record for every CDR3 protein. The sample has about 830,000 distinct CDR3 sequences; 55% to 70% are singletons. Between the trimmed V and J ends, which lost 3 bases and 1 base, there was a span of 19 bases. CDR1 is MGHRA and CDR2 is YSYEKL in the germline V gene. The CDR3 consists of 17 residues.

Sequenced input: blood. The J gene is TRBJ2-7, the V gene TRBV4-1, with a weak D call TRBD1 (5 bases). This receptor was taken from a man in his thirties or forties in good health. CDR3 loop: CASSQFLGVVSSYEQYF. Written as DNA, the CDR3 is TGCGCCAGCAGCCAGTTTTTAGGGGTGGTTAGTTCCTACGAGCAGTACTTC.